Listed below are T cell receptor beta chains from one sample, sequenced in a study of tumor-infiltrating lymphocytes in primary liver carcinoma. MiXCR, run by TCRdb on the multiplex PCR reads, gives a single entry per CDR3 protein. The sample lists hundreds of thousands of distinct CDR3 sequences; 60% to 80% were seen once. The specimen sequenced was peripheral blood. These receptors were taken from a man aged 35 to 55 with primary liver carcinoma and hepatitis B virus infection. CDR3s include the opening cysteine and the closing phenylalanine or tryptophan. The D gene is left open where the match is weak.

D gene	V gene	J gene	CDR3 protein
TRBD1	TRBV6-2/TRBV6-3	TRBJ1-2	CANAGTGAYGYIF
.	TRBV11-3	TRBJ2-1	CASSPRDERDEQFF
.	TRBV11-2	TRBJ2-5	CASSSIQAEAQYF
.	TRBV30	TRBJ2-1	CAWSVGTSSEQFF
TRBD2	TRBV6-1	TRBJ2-7	CASSEFPGGNYEQYF
TRBD1	TRBV7-8	TRBJ2-1	CASNSGQHEQFF
.	TRBV5-4	TRBJ1-2	CAGSLNTGLNYGYTF
TRBD1	TRBV5-1	TRBJ1-2	CASNPGTGDYGYTF
TRBD2	TRBV12-3/TRBV12-4	TRBJ2-3	CASEKGRELPDTQYF
TRBD2	TRBV10-3	TRBJ2-3	CAISEVAGGPGDTQYF
.	TRBV5-1	TRBJ1-1	CASSLDQTNTEAFF
TRBD2	TRBV28	TRBJ2-7	CASSLSGNYEQYF
.	TRBV5-1	TRBJ2-7	CASSLDGRAGRIYEQYF
.	TRBV30	TRBJ2-2	CAWSVIYGELFF
TRBD1	TRBV5-5	TRBJ2-5	CASSFDRVAQTQYF
.	TRBV28	TRBJ1-1	CASSFVVGRNTEAFF
.	TRBV11-2	TRBJ2-5	CASSLVGAAEEIQYF
.	TRBV23-1	TRBJ2-1	CASNPGGVAYNEQFF
.	TRBV30	TRBJ1-1	CAWSSPGGSTEAFF
.	TRBV11-2	TRBJ1-1	CANSSNLNTEAFF
.	TRBV4-1	TRBJ2-7	CASSLVTGRGAYEQYF
.	TRBV11-2	TRBJ1-4	CVSSSPADPEGLFF
.	TRBV30	TRBJ2-3	CAWSGYTGDTQYF
.	TRBV30	TRBJ2-2	CAWSAGAGELSF
.	TRBV11-2	TRBJ2-7	CASSMGFSYEQYF
TRBD1	TRBV20-1	TRBJ2-3	CSATDRGQEDTQYF
TRBD1	TRBV28	TRBJ2-3	CASSLGQLLEEYF
.	TRBV12-3/TRBV12-4	TRBJ1-2	CGSSFPGPGVYGYTF
.	TRBV7-8	TRBJ2-2	CASSLGSVYSGELFF
.	TRBV11-2	TRBJ2-7	CASRQIYEQYF
TRBD1	TRBV5-4	TRBJ1-2	CASSPGQFYDYTF
TRBD2	TRBV7-8	TRBJ2-5	CASSLGLTSDSETQYF
.	TRBV29-1	TRBJ2-4	CSVIVGGGGKNIQYF
.	TRBV28	TRBJ2-1	CASSPIPYDEQFF
.	TRBV28	.	CASSPPVAGTPYGQFF
.	TRBV30	TRBJ2-1	CAWSVTSWRWNEQFF
.	TRBV4-1	TRBJ1-1	CASSQDQNSLPMYTEAFF
.	TRBV5-5	TRBJ1-5	CANSAGRNSNQPQYF
TRBD1	TRBV6-2/TRBV6-3	TRBJ2-2	CASSQPGQAMKVPSNTGELFF
TRBD2	TRBV10-3	TRBJ2-7	CAIRGLDRYEQYF
.	TRBV5-4	TRBJ2-5	CVSSLEIGETQYF
.	TRBV4-3	TRBJ1-2	CVSSREGTLNYGYTF